Listed below are T cell receptor beta chains from one sample, sequenced in a study of cytomegalovirus exposure and HLA in healthy donors. TCRdb's copy holds only in-frame clones and misses some; the assay was immunoSEQ multiplex PCR. This repertoire shows fewer than 250,000 clones, around four fifths found once; its top ten account for about 1.7%. Sequencing used PBMCs. These receptors all come from a man aged 40-55 years in good health and CMV-seropositive. Each CDR3 is given with its conserved first and last residue. The D gene is left open where the match is weak. Clone size is given for some rows only: seen once, a few or many times, or a class if the clone is expanded.

j_call: TRBJ1-1; clone_size: few; v_call: TRBV19; d_call: NA; cdr3_length: 13; cdr3_nt: TGTGCCAGTAAGGACTTCGGGGGGACTGAAGCTTTCTTT; cdr3_aa: CASKDFGGTEAFF
j_call: TRBJ2-1; clone_size: NA; v_call: TRBV6-5; d_call: NA; cdr3_length: 12; cdr3_nt: TGTGCCAGCAGCCCCGTTTCAGGGGTGGTCTTCTTC; cdr3_aa: CASSPVSGVVFF
j_call: TRBJ1-1; clone_size: NA; v_call: TRBV20-1; d_call: NA; cdr3_length: 11; cdr3_nt: TGCAGTGCAGGACAGACCACTGAAGCTTTCTTT; cdr3_aa: CSAGQTTEAFF
j_call: TRBJ1-4; clone_size: NA; v_call: TRBV28; d_call: NA; cdr3_length: 15; cdr3_nt: TGTGCCAGCAGTCCTCAGGGAGGGATTAATGAAAAACTGTTTTTT; cdr3_aa: CASSPQGGINEKLFF
j_call: TRBJ2-7; clone_size: NA; v_call: TRBV30; d_call: TRBD2; cdr3_length: 17; cdr3_nt: TGTGCCTGGAATAGAGGGACTAGCGGGAGGGCCTTTTCCGAGCAGTACTTC; cdr3_aa: CAWNRGTSGRAFSEQYF
j_call: TRBJ2-7; clone_size: NA; v_call: TRBV4-1; d_call: NA; cdr3_length: 16; cdr3_nt: TGCGCCAGCAGCCAAGCCCCCTCGGCAGGGATCTACGAGCAGTACTTC; cdr3_aa: CASSQAPSAGIYEQYF
j_call: TRBJ1-2; clone_size: NA; v_call: TRBV11-2; d_call: NA; cdr3_length: 11; cdr3_nt: TGTGCCAGCAGTACCTCAGGGGTCTACACCTTC; cdr3_aa: CASSTSGVYTF
j_call: TRBJ1-6; clone_size: NA; v_call: TRBV27; d_call: NA; cdr3_length: 16; cdr3_nt: TGTGCCAGCAGTTTTGTCAGTCCCTCCTATAATTCACCCCTCCACTTT; cdr3_aa: CASSFVSPSYNSPLHF
j_call: TRBJ2-3; clone_size: NA; v_call: TRBV6-1; d_call: TRBD1; cdr3_length: 16; cdr3_nt: TGTGCCAGCCGTGACAGGGGTCGGACTGTGACAGATACGCAGTATTTT; cdr3_aa: CASRDRGRTVTDTQYF
j_call: TRBJ2-7; clone_size: NA; v_call: TRBV11-2; d_call: TRBD2; cdr3_length: 15; cdr3_nt: TGTGCCAGCAGCACCGGACTAGCGGTCGGGTACGAGCAGTACTTC; cdr3_aa: CASSTGLAVGYEQYF
j_call: TRBJ1-2; clone_size: NA; v_call: TRBV6-5; d_call: NA; cdr3_length: 10; cdr3_nt: TGTGCCGCAGGGGCTAATGGCTACACCTTC; cdr3_aa: CAAGANGYTF
j_call: TRBJ2-1; clone_size: NA; v_call: TRBV18; d_call: NA; cdr3_length: 15; cdr3_nt: TGTGCCAGCTCACCACCCTCCAGAACGTACAATGAGCAGTTCTTC; cdr3_aa: CASSPPSRTYNEQFF
j_call: TRBJ2-7; clone_size: NA; v_call: TRBV30; d_call: NA; cdr3_length: 14; cdr3_nt: TGTGCCTGGAGTAATTGGGGGACTTTTGGCGAGCAGTACTTC; cdr3_aa: CAWSNWGTFGEQYF
j_call: TRBJ1-3; clone_size: NA; v_call: TRBV9; d_call: NA; cdr3_length: 14; cdr3_nt: TGTGCCAGCAGCGTAGCCGGCTCTGGAAACACCATATATTTT; cdr3_aa: CASSVAGSGNTIYF
j_call: TRBJ2-5; clone_size: NA; v_call: TRBV5-1; d_call: TRBD2; cdr3_length: 13; cdr3_nt: TGCGCATGGACTAGCGGGAAGGGAGAGACCCAGTACTTC; cdr3_aa: CAWTSGKGETQYF
j_call: TRBJ1-1; clone_size: NA; v_call: TRBV5-1; d_call: NA; cdr3_length: 14; cdr3_nt: TGCGCCAGCAGCGGCGGGCCTAAGAACACTGAAGCTTTCTTT; cdr3_aa: CASSGGPKNTEAFF
j_call: TRBJ2-3; clone_size: NA; v_call: TRBV4-2; d_call: TRBD2; cdr3_length: 17; cdr3_nt: TGTGCCAGCAGCCAAGATGGGCTAGCGGGGAGCACAGATACGCAGTATTTT; cdr3_aa: CASSQDGLAGSTDTQYF
j_call: TRBJ2-7; clone_size: NA; v_call: TRBV6-4; d_call: NA; cdr3_length: 12; cdr3_nt: TGTGCCAGCAGTGAACTCGGTGGCGAGCAGTACTTC; cdr3_aa: CASSELGGEQYF
j_call: TRBJ2-2; clone_size: NA; v_call: TRBV7-9; d_call: NA; cdr3_length: 15; cdr3_nt: TGTTCCAGCAGCTCGGGACTCGCGAACACCGGGGAGCTGTTTTTT; cdr3_aa: CSSSSGLANTGELFF
j_call: TRBJ2-7; clone_size: few; v_call: TRBV5-1; d_call: NA; cdr3_length: 13; cdr3_nt: TGCGCCAGCAGCTTGGGGGGGCCCTACGAGCAGTACTTC; cdr3_aa: CASSLGGPYEQYF
j_call: TRBJ2-3; clone_size: NA; v_call: TRBV11-2; d_call: NA; cdr3_length: 15; cdr3_nt: TGTGCCAGCAGCTCGGCCGGGTTGGGCACAGATACGCAGTATTTT; cdr3_aa: CASSSAGLGTDTQYF
j_call: TRBJ1-4; clone_size: NA; v_call: TRBV14; d_call: NA; cdr3_length: 15; cdr3_nt: TGTGCCAGCAGCCAAGGTCCAGGAACTAATGAAAAACTGTTTTTT; cdr3_aa: CASSQGPGTNEKLFF
j_call: TRBJ2-6; clone_size: NA; v_call: TRBV11-2; d_call: TRBD1; cdr3_length: 18; cdr3_nt: TGTGCCAGCAGCTACACATTGCCAGGGGGCTCTGGGGCCAACGTCCTGACTTTC; cdr3_aa: CASSYTLPGGSGANVLTF
j_call: TRBJ2-7; clone_size: NA; v_call: TRBV9; d_call: TRBD2; cdr3_length: 14; cdr3_nt: TGTGCCAGCAGCCGACTAGCGGAACCCTACGAGCAGTACTTC; cdr3_aa: CASSRLAEPYEQYF
j_call: TRBJ1-6; clone_size: NA; v_call: TRBV2; d_call: NA; cdr3_length: 16; cdr3_nt: TGTGCCAGCAGTAATCCGGGACACGAGAGGAATTCACCCCTCCACTTT; cdr3_aa: CASSNPGHERNSPLHF